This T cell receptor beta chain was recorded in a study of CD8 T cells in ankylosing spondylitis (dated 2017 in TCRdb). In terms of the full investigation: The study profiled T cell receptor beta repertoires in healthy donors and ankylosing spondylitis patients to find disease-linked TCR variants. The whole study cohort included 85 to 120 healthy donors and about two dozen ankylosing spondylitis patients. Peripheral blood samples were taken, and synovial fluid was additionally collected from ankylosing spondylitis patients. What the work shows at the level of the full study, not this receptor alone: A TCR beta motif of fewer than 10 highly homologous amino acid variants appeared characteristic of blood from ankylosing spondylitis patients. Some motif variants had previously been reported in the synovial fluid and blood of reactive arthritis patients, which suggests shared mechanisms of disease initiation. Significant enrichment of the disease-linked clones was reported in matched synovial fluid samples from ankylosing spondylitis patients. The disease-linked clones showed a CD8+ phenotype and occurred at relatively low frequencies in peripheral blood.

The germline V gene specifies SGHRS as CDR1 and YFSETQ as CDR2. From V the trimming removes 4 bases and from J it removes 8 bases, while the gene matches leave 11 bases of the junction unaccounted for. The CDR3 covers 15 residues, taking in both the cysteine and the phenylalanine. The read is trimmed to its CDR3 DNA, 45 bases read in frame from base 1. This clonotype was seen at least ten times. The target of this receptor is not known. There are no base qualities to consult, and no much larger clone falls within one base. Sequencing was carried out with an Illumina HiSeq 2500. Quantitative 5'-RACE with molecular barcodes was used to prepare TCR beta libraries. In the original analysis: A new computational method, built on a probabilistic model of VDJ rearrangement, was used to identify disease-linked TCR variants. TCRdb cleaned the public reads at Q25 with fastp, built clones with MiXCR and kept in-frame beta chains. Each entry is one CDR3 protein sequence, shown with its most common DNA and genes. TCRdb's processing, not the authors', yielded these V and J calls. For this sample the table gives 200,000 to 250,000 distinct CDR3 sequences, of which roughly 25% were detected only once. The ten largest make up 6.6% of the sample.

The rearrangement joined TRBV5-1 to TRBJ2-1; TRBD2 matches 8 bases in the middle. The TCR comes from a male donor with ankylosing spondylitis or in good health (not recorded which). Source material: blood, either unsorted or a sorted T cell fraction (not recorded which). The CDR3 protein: CASSPSSGSLYEQFF. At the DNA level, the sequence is TGCGCCAGCAGCCCCTCCAGCGGGAGTTTGTATGAGCAGTTCTTC.